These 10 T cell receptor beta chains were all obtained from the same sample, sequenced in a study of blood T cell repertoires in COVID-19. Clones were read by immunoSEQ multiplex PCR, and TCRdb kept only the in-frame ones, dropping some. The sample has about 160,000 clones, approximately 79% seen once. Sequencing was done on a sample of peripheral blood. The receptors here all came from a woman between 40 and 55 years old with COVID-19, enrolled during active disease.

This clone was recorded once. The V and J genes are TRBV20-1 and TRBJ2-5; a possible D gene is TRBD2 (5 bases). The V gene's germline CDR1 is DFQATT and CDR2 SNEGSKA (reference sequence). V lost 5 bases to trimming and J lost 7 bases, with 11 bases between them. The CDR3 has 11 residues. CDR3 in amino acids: CSAAPAGTQYF. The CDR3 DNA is TGCAGTGCTGCCCCGGCGGGGACCCAGTACTTC.

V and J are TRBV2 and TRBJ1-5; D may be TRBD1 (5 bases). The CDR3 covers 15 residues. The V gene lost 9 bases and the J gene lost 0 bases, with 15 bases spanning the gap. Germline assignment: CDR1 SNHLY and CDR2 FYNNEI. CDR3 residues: CASAPTDNSNQPQHF. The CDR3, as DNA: TGTGCCAGTGCACCGACAGACAATAGCAATCAGCCCCAGCATTTT.

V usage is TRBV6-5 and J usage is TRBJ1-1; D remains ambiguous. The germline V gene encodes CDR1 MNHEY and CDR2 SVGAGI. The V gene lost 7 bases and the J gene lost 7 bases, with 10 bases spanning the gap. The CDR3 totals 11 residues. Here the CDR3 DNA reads TGTGCCAGCATCCAGGTGTTTGAAGCTTTCTTT. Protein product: CASIQVFEAFF.

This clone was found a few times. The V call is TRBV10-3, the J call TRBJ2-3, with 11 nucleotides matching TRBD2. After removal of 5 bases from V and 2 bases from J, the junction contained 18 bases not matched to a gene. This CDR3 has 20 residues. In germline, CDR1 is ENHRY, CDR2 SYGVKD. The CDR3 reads CAISPSLGSGGAGDTDTQYF. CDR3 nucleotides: TGTGCCATCAGTCCCTCTTTGGGTAGCGGGGGGGCCGGAGACACAGATACGCAGTATTTT.

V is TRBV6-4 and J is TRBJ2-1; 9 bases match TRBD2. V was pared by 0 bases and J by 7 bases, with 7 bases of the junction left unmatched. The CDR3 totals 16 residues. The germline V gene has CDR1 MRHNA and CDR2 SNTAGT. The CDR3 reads CASSDSGTSSGNEQFF. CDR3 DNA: TGTGCCAGCAGTGACTCCGGGACTAGCTCGGGTAATGAGCAGTTCTTC.

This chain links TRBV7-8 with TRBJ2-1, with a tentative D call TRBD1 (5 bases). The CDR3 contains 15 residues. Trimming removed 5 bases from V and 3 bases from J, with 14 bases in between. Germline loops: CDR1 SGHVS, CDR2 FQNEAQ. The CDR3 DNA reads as TGTGCCAGCAGCAAAGGGGTGAGTGGCTACAATGAGCAGTTCTTC. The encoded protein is CASSKGVSGYNEQFF. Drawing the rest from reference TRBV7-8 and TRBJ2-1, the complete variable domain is GAGVSQSPRYKVAKRGQDVALRCDPISGHVSLFWYQQALGQGPEFLTYFQNEAQLDKSGLPSDRFFAERPEGSVSTLKIQRTQQEDSAVYLCASSKGVSGYNEQFFGPGTRLTVL.

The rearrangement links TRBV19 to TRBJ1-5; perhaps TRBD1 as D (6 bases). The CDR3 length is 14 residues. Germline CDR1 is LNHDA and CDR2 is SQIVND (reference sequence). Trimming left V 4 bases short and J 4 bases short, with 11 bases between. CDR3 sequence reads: CASSRGTSNQPQHF. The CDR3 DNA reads TGTGCCAGTAGTAGGGGGACATCTAATCAGCCCCAGCATTTT.

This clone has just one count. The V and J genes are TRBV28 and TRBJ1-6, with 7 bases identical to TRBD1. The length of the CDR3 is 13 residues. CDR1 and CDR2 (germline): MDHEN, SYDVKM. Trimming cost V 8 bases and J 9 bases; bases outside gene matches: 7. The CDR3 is CASLRQGGSPLHF. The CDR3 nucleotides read TGTGCCAGCCTTCGACAGGGAGGTTCACCCCTCCACTTT. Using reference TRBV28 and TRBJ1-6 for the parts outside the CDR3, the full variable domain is DVKVTQSSRYLVKRTGEKVFLECVQDMDHENMFWYRQDPGLGLRLIYFSYDVKMKEKGDIPEGYSVSREKKERFSLILESASTNQTSMYLCASLRQGGSPLHFGNGTRLTVT.

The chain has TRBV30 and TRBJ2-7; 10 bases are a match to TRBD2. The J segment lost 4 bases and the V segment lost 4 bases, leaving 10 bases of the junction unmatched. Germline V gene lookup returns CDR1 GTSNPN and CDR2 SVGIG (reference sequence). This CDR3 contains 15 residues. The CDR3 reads CAWKLAGRSTYEQYF. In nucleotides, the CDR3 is TGTGCCTGGAAACTAGCGGGAAGGTCTACTTACGAGCAGTACTTC.

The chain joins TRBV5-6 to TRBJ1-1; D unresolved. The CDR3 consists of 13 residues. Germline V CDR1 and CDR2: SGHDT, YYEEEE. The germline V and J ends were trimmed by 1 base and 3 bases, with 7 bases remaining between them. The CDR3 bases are TGTGCCAGCAGCTTGACTGTGGACACTGAAGCTTTCTTT. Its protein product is CASSLTVDTEAFF.